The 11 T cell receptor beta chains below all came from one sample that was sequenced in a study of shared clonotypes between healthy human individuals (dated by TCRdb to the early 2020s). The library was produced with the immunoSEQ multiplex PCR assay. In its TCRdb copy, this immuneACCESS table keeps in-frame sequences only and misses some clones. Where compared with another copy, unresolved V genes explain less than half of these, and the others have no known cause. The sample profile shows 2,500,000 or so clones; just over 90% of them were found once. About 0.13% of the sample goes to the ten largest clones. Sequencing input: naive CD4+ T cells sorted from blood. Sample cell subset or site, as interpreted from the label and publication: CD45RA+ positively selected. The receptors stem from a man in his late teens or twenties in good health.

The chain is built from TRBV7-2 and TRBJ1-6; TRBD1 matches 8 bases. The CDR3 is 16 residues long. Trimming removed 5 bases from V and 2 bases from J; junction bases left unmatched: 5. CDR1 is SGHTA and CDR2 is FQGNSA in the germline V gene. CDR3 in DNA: TGTGCCAGCAGCGCCCGACAGGGGACCTATAATTCACCCCTCCACTTT. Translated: CASSARQGTYNSPLHF.

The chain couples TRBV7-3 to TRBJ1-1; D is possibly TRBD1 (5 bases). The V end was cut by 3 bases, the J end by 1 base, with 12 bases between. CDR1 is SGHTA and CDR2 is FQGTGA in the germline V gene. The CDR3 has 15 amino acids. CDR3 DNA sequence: TGTGCCAGCAGCTTCTCCAGGGCCCAGAACACTGAAGCTTTCTTT. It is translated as CASSFSRAQNTEAFF.

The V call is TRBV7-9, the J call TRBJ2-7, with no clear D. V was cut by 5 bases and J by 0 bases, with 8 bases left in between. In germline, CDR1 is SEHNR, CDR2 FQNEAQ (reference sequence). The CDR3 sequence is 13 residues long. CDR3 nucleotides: TGTGCCAGCAGCGCAGCCCTCTCCTACGAGCAGTACTTC. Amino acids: CASSAALSYEQYF.

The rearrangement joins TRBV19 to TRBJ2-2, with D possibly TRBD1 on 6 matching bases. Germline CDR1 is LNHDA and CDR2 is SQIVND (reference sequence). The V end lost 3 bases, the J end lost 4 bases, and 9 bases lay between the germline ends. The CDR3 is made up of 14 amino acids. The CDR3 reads CASSMSGVTGELFF. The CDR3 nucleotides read TGTGCCAGTAGTATGTCAGGGGTCACCGGGGAGCTGTTTTTT.

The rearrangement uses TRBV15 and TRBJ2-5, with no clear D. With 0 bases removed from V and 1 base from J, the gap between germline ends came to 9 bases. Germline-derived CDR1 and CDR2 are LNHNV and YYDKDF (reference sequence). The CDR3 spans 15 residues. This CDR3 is CATSRDWSAQETQYF. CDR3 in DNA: TGTGCCACCAGCAGAGATTGGTCAGCCCAAGAGACCCAGTACTTC.

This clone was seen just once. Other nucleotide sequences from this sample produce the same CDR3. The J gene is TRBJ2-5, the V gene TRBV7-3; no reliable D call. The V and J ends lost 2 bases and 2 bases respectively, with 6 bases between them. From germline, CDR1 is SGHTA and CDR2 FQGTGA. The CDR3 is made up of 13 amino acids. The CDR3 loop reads CASSLGVQETQYF. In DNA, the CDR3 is TGTGCCAGCAGCTTAGGAGTACAAGAGACCCAGTACTTC.

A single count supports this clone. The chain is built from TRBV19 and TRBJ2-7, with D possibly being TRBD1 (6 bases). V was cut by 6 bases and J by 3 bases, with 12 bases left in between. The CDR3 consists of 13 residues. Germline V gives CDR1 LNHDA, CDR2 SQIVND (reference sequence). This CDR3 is CASRNRANYEQYF. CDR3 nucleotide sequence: TGTGCCAGTAGGAACAGGGCGAACTACGAGCAGTACTTC. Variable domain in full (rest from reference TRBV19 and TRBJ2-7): DGGITQSPKYLFRKEGQNVTLSCEQNLNHDAMYWYRQDPGQGLRLIYYSQIVNDFQKGDIAEGYSVSREKKESFPLTVTSAQKNPTAFYLCASRNRANYEQYFGPGTRLTVT.

The CDR3 DNA reads TGTGCAAGTCGAGAAGGACAGTGGAAGCAGCCCCAGCATTTT. The encoded protein is CASREGQWKQPQHF. J is TRBJ1-5 and V is TRBV12-2; TRBD1 reflects the table's D call only, with no check against the DNA. TRBV12-2 is marked as a pseudogene. CDR3 size: 14 residues.

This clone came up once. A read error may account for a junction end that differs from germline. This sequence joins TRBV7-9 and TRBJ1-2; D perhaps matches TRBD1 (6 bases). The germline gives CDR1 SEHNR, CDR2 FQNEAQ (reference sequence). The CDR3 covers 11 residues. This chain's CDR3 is CASTGTTTLLF. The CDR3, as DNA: TGTGCCAGCACCGGGACAACCACCCTCCTTTTC.

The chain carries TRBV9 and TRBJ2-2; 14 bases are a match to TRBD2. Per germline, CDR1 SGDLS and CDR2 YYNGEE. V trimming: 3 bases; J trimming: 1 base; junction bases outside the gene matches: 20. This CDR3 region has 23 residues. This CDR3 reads CASSDPSHFTGTSGSWNTGELFF. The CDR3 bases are TGTGCCAGCAGCGACCCTTCACACTTCACCGGGACTAGCGGGAGTTGGAACACCGGGGAGCTGTTTTTT.

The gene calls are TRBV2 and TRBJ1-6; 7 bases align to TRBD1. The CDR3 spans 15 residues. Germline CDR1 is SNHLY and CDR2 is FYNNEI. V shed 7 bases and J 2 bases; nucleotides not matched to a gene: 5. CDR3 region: CASIDDRAYNSPLHF. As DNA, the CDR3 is TGTGCCAGCATTGACGACAGGGCCTATAATTCACCCCTCCACTTT.